This TCR beta chain was recovered during a study of beta chain features in type 1 diabetes. Concerning this clone itself: A much larger clone sits a single nucleotide away, making a read error possible. The same CDR3 also results from other DNA sequences found in this sample.

CDR1 and CDR2 (germline): MNHEY, SVGAGI. The CDR3 is made up of 12 amino acids. cDNA synthesis used the whole RNA isolate, giving expressed TCRB sequences. Some clones are missing from TCRdb's copy, which holds only in-frame ones; the method was immunoSEQ multiplex PCR. Of some 220,000 clones detected, roughly a tenth appear once; the ten largest clones hold 1% to 1.5%. This receptor was taken from a man aged 18-30 years in good health. Source material: central memory CD4+ T cells from blood. The rearrangement links TRBV6-5 to TRBJ2-1; D is unclear. CDR3 sequence reads: CASKGSYNEQFF. CDR3 sequence (DNA): TGCGCCAGCAAGGGTTCCTACAATGAGCAGTTCTTC.